This T cell receptor beta chain was recovered during a study of OX40 agonist ivuxolimab in advanced cancers. Study in general: Ivuxolimab, which is an agonistic anti-OX40 (CD134) antibody, was administered to the patients.

Germline CDR1 is SGHDN and CDR2 is FVKESK. The CDR3 is 14 amino acids. V gave up 1 base and J gave up 3 bases, with 10 bases separating them. Clones were read by immunoSEQ multiplex PCR, and TCRdb kept only the in-frame ones, dropping some. Of some 98,000 clones in the sample, 87% were seen once. Sample: CD4+ or CD8+ T cells sorted from blood, taken in a trial of the OX40 agonist ivuxolimab. The chain carries TRBV14 and TRBJ2-7; D assignment may be TRBD1 or TRBD2 (5 bases each). This receptor was identified in an adult with an advanced solid tumor such as melanoma, head and neck, liver or kidney cancer. The CDR3 protein is CASSQVGTDYEQYF. The CDR3, as DNA: TGTGCCAGCAGCCAAGTCGGGACGGACTACGAGCAGTACTTC.